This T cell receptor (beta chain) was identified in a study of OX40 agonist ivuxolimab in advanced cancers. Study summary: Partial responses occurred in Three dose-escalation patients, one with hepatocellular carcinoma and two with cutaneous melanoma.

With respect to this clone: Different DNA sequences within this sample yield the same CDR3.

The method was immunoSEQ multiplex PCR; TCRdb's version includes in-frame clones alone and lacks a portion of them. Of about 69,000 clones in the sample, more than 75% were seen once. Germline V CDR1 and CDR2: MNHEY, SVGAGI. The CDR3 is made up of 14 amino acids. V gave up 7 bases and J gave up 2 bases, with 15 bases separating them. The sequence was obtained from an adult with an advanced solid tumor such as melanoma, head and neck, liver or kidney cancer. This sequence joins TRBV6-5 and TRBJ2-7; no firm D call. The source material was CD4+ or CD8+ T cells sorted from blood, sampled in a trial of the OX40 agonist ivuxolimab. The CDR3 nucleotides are TGTGCCAGCAACTATCCCGATAGAGCCTACGAGCAGTACTTC. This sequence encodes CASNYPDRAYEQYF.